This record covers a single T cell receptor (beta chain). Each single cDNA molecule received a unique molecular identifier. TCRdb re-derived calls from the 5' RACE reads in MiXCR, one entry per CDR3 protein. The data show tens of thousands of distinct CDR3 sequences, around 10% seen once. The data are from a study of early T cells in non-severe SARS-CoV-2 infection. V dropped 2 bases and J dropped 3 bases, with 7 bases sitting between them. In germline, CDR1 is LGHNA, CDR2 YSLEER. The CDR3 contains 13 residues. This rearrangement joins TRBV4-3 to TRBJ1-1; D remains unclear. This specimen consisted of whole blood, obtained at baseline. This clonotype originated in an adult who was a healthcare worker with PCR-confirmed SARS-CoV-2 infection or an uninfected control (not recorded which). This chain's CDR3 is CASSQQLDTEAFF. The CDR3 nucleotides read TGCGCCAGCAGCCAACAATTGGACACTGAAGCTTTCTTT.